This T cell receptor (beta chain) was obtained from a study of T cells in Graves' hyperthyroidism and ophthalmopathy. Template material for amplifying TCR beta CDR3 regions consisted of RNA transcripts. In the first-round RT-PCR of the TCR CDR3, the HTBI primer set was used. A single record per CDR3 protein comes from TCRdb applying MiXCR to the multiplex PCR reads. The table lists 350,000 to 400,000 distinct CDR3 sequences, under 15% of them singletons. Trimming cost V 7 bases and J 3 bases, with 15 bases left between them. This CDR3 region has 15 residues. CDR1 is KGHDR and CDR2 is SFDVKD in the germline V gene. This clonotype was counted a few times. Stability of Graves' hyperthyroidism was defined as absent ophthalmopathy progression within 18 months.

The sequence was collected from a woman in her twenties or thirties with Graves' hyperthyroidism. The sequencing sample was made of blood. This chain connects TRBV24-1 to TRBJ1-5, with D maybe TRBD1 (6 bases). The CDR3 bases are TGTGCCACCAGCCCCGACACAGGGCCCAATCAGCCCCAGCATTTT. Its protein product is CATSPDTGPNQPQHF.